This entry describes one T cell receptor (beta chain). From germline, CDR1 is SGHRS and CDR2 YFSETQ. This CDR3 is built from 15 residues. V trimming: 0 bases; J trimming: 5 bases; junction bases outside the gene matches: 7. This specimen belongs to a study of blood T cell repertoires in COVID-19. Study background: Some COVID-19 samples were acute and others convalescent; all came from the United States, Italy and Spain.

Original analysis: For nucleated cells, counts were estimated from reference gene primer amplification. Method: immunoSEQ multiplex PCR; TCRdb's copy keeps in-frame clones and lacks some. The D gene and trimming were derived from the DNA, and the V and J assignments and clone size from that table. The data hold approximately 49,000 clones, with around 81% observed a single time. The genes are TRBV5-1 and TRBJ2-7, with TRBD1 identical over 8 bases. The TCR comes from a woman of 80 years or more with COVID-19, enrolled during active disease. The sample taken for sequencing was peripheral blood. CDR3 sequence reads: CASSLDRGRTNEQYF. CDR3 DNA sequence: TGCGCCAGCAGCTTGGACAGGGGGAGGACCAACGAGCAGTACTTC.